This TCR beta chain was found in a study of PD-1 blockade in mismatch repair-deficient tumors. This clone was counted once. Only in-frame clones appear in the TCRdb table, and some are missing; sequencing was by immunoSEQ multiplex PCR. The sample has tens of thousands of clones; roughly 80% are singletons. This CDR3 contains 14 residues. Germline loops: CDR1 KGHSH, CDR2 LQKENI. Deletions cut 0 bases from V and 1 base from J, with 6 bases between. This receptor was obtained from an adult with mismatch repair-deficient cancer. The sample was peripheral blood, taken 12 weeks after starting pembrolizumab. The chain uses TRBV18 and TRBJ1-2; D gene uncertain. CDR3 nucleotide sequence: TGTGCCAGCTCACCACCGCTCGGTAACTATGGCTACACCTTC. Its translation is CASSPPLGNYGYTF.